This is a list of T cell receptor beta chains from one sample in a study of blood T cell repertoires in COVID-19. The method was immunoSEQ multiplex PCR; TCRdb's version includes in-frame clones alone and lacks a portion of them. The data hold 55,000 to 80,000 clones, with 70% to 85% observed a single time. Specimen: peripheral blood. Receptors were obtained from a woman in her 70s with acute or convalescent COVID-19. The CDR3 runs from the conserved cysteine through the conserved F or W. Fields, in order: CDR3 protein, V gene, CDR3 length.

CDR3aa: CASSQAANYGYTF
v_gene: TRBV7-9
len: 13

CDR3aa: CASSREDRVDEQYF
v_gene: TRBV5-1
len: 14

CDR3aa: CASSLVFPGGKTQYF
v_gene: TRBV7-8
len: 15

CDR3aa: CASSSPGDRGNAGELFF
v_gene: TRBV7-7
len: 17

CDR3aa: CASSSTGEADTQYF
v_gene: TRBV28
len: 14

CDR3aa: CASSSIGLAGGSETQYF
v_gene: TRBV5-4
len: 17

CDR3aa: CASRIRGQGTYEQYF
v_gene: TRBV19
len: 15

CDR3aa: CASRGLWNEQFF
v_gene: TRBV3-1/TRBV3-2
len: 12

CDR3aa: CASSPTGGDSPLHF
v_gene: TRBV18
len: 14

CDR3aa: CASSRWTGAVEAFF
v_gene: TRBV6-5
len: 14

CDR3aa: CASSEAATGGGSGYTF
v_gene: TRBV6-1
len: 16

CDR3aa: CASSLNRLPQTQYF
v_gene: TRBV7-8
len: 14

CDR3aa: CASSLAGGTVF
v_gene: TRBV5-6
len: 11

CDR3aa: CASSQVRGETQYF
v_gene: TRBV4-3
len: 13

CDR3aa: CASSAGQLNSPLHF
v_gene: TRBV19
len: 14

CDR3aa: CASSSRQGFYGGETQYF
v_gene: TRBV5-8
len: 17

CDR3aa: CASSLSTGTANQPQHF
v_gene: TRBV28
len: 16

CDR3aa: CSAPTGGKGTDTQYF
v_gene: TRBV29-1
len: 15

CDR3aa: CAIRTGGDNEQFF
v_gene: TRBV10-3
len: 13

CDR3aa: CASSLVQDTEAFF
v_gene: TRBV7-8
len: 13

CDR3aa: CASSPDQQGANQPQHF
v_gene: TRBV27
len: 16

CDR3aa: CASSLAGQASPLHF
v_gene: TRBV7-2
len: 14

CDR3aa: CASSYAGQGSNTIYF
v_gene: TRBV6-5
len: 15

CDR3aa: CSGQGAGGTEAFF
v_gene: TRBV29-1
len: 13

CDR3aa: CAPSQGRRWGEQYF
v_gene: TRBV5-8
len: 14

CDR3aa: CASSLQVGQGATNEKLFF
v_gene: TRBV4-1
len: 18

CDR3aa: CASSRYPTGDYEQYF
v_gene: TRBV3-1/TRBV3-2
len: 15

CDR3aa: CASSQDEGVPYEQYF
v_gene: TRBV4-1
len: 15

CDR3aa: CASSDQGPNEKLFF
v_gene: TRBV5-1
len: 14

CDR3aa: CASSPRHTGELFF
v_gene: TRBV3-1/TRBV3-2
len: 13

CDR3aa: CASSEVYRHGYTF
v_gene: TRBV25-1
len: 13

CDR3aa: CASSWGVGYEQYF
v_gene: TRBV5-1
len: 13

CDR3aa: CASSPTGTGMIGSEKLFF
v_gene: TRBV18
len: 18

CDR3aa: CAWEGMGTEAFF
v_gene: TRBV30
len: 12

CDR3aa: CASSAQVTGELFF
v_gene: TRBV9
len: 13

CDR3aa: CASGTSYNNEQFF
v_gene: TRBV3-1/TRBV3-2
len: 13

CDR3aa: CASNLAGQYEKLFF
v_gene: TRBV28
len: 14

CDR3aa: CASSEAGTSNNEQFF
v_gene: TRBV4-1
len: 15

CDR3aa: CASSSGLAGWQYF
v_gene: TRBV7-8
len: 13

CDR3aa: CASSDHRGRLEEQFF
v_gene: TRBV2
len: 15

CDR3aa: CASRPSGAGTYEQYF
v_gene: TRBV7-2
len: 15

CDR3aa: CASSKDFLTDTQYF
v_gene: TRBV7-9
len: 14